The 14 T cell receptor beta chains presented below share a single source sample, sequenced in a study of cytomegalovirus exposure and HLA in healthy donors. PCR used 60 Vbeta primers and 13 Jbeta primers. The protocol was immunoSEQ multiplex PCR, while the TCRdb copy is restricted to in-frame clones and leaves out a portion. The sample records approximately 290,000 clones, about 80% being singletons. The specimen sequenced was PBMCs. These TCRs come from a girl aged 2-10 years in good health and CMV-seronegative.

Only a few counts were recorded for this clone. The CDR3 DNA sequence: TGCAGCGTTAAAGTCCCGGGACAGGGGGCTGTTGGGAGTCAGCCCCAGCATTTT. Protein: CSVKVPGQGAVGSQPQHF. The chain is built from TRBV29-1 and TRBJ1-5; the match to TRBD1 covers 12 bases. Germline-derived CDR1 and CDR2 are SQVTM and ANQGSEA. V shed 5 bases and J 6 bases; nucleotides not matched to a gene: 17. The CDR3 extends over 18 amino acids.

The chain is built from TRBV9 and TRBJ1-2; D call uncertain. This CDR3 is built from 12 residues. Germline V gene sequence: CDR1 SGDLS, CDR2 YYNGEE. Between the trimmed V and J ends, which lost 3 bases and 3 bases, there was a span of 6 bases. CDR3 sequence (DNA): TGTGCCAGCAGCGGCGACTACTATGGCTACACCTTC. The encoded protein is CASSGDYYGYTF.

The chain links TRBV7-3 to TRBJ1-2; D remains unclear. This CDR3 is built from 15 residues. V lost 8 bases to trimming and J lost 6 bases, with 22 bases between them. CDR1 and CDR2 from the germline V gene are SGHTA and FQGTGA. The CDR3 nucleotides are TGTGCCAGCCGCAATCCAGCCTCGGGCGGGAATGGCTACACCTTC. Translating it yields CASRNPASGGNGYTF.

This clone turned up a few times. The chain recombines TRBV19 with TRBJ2-7; 7 bases are shared with TRBD2. Germline CDR1 and CDR2: LNHDA and SQIVND (reference sequence). V shed 5 bases and J 0 bases; nucleotides not matched to a gene: 7. This CDR3 is built from 15 residues. This chain's CDR3 is CASSATSYSSYEQYF. In DNA, the CDR3 is TGTGCCAGTAGTGCGACTAGCTACAGCTCCTACGAGCAGTACTTC.

This clone was picked up one time. This chain links TRBV15 with TRBJ2-7, with 12 bases identical to TRBD2. After removal of 1 base from V and 2 bases from J, the junction contained 3 bases not matched to a gene. Germline lookup yields CDR1 LNHNV and CDR2 YYDKDF (reference sequence). CDR3 length: 16 residues. In DNA, the CDR3 is TGTGCCACCAGCAGAGCCCGGACTAGCGGGGCCTACGAGCAGTACTTC. Translated, it gives CATSRARTSGAYEQYF.

This sequence joins TRBV5-1 and TRBJ2-5, with a tentative D call TRBD2 (5 bases). Trimming left V 6 bases short and J 2 bases short, with 14 bases between. The CDR3 is 14 residues long. From germline, CDR1 is SGHRS and CDR2 YFSETQ. The CDR3 is CASTTRRGQETQYF. The CDR3 coding sequence is TGCGCCAGCACCACCCGGCGAGGGCAAGAGACCCAGTACTTC.

The chain uses TRBV7-9 and TRBJ2-1; 11 bases agree with TRBD2. The CDR3 loop spans 17 amino acids. Germline lookup yields CDR1 SEHNR and CDR2 FQNEAQ (reference sequence). The trim removed 0 bases at V and 4 bases at J, leaving 5 bases unmatched. CDR3 protein: CASSLAAGLAVYNEQFF. The CDR3 DNA reads as TGTGCCAGCAGCTTAGCGGCGGGACTAGCGGTGTACAATGAGCAGTTCTTC.

The rearrangement joins TRBV4-1 to TRBJ1-6; possibly TRBD1 for D (6 bases). The CDR3 loop spans 21 amino acids. V gave up 0 bases and J gave up 1 base, with 22 bases separating them. Germline-derived CDR1 and CDR2 are MGHRA and YSYEKL. The CDR3 here is CASSQDGRGATRRSYNSPLHF. CDR3 coding DNA: TGCGCCAGCAGCCAAGATGGCCGGGGGGCGACGCGTCGGTCCTATAATTCACCCCTCCACTTT.

The genes are TRBV10-3 and TRBJ2-7; 14 nucleotides align to TRBD2. Germline V CDR1 and CDR2: ENHRY, SYGVKD. This CDR3 has 15 amino acids. V was pared by 6 bases and J by 4 bases, with 5 bases of the junction left unmatched. The CDR3 is CAIRGLAGEVYEQYF. The DNA for the CDR3 is TGTGCCATCAGGGGACTAGCGGGAGAGGTTTACGAGCAGTACTTC.

The rearrangement uses TRBV27 and TRBJ2-7, with 9 bases fitting TRBD2. Germline CDR1 MNHEY, CDR2 SMNVEV (reference sequence). Trimming took 5 bases from V and 4 from J; bases not matched to a gene: 6. The CDR3 runs 14 residues. The CDR3 loop reads CASSPERGAYEQYF. The CDR3 region has the DNA TGTGCCAGCAGTCCCGAGCGGGGGGCTTACGAGCAGTACTTC.

There are a few counts of this clone. The rearrangement links TRBV30 to TRBJ2-1, with D possibly being TRBD2 (6 bases). Germline V gene data show CDR1 as GTSNPN and CDR2 as SVGIG (reference sequence). V was shortened by 0 bases and J by 12 bases, with 12 bases between the two germline ends. The CDR3 totals 12 residues. CDR3 sequence: CAWSVTTRGQFF. For the CDR3, the DNA is TGTGCCTGGAGTGTCACGACTAGGGGGCAGTTCTTC.

This clone has more than one count but fewer than ten. The J gene is TRBJ2-1, the V gene TRBV6-1, with D possibly being TRBD2 (5 bases). The CDR3 runs 15 residues. Germline CDR1 reads MNHNS; CDR2 reads SASEGT. V was trimmed by 4 bases and J by 3 bases, leaving 13 bases between them. CDR3 loop: CASSVIATSYNEQFF. The CDR3 nucleotides read TGTGCCAGCAGTGTTATTGCCACTAGCTACAATGAGCAGTTCTTC.

This clone was seen more than once but under ten times. The chain couples TRBV27 to TRBJ1-1; D is uncertain. Trimming pared 3 bases from V and 10 bases from J, leaving 15 bases between. The CDR3 spans 13 residues. CDR1 is MNHEY, CDR2 SMNVEV, per germline (reference sequence). CDR3 coding DNA: TGTGCCAGCAGTTTCTTGGGCAGTAAGAGAGCTTTCTTT. Translated: CASSFLGSKRAFF.

The genes are TRBV18 and TRBJ2-5; a possible D gene is TRBD2 (6 bases). The CDR3 contains 15 residues. The V gene's germline CDR1 is KGHSH and CDR2 LQKENI. Trimming took off 3 bases at V and 2 bases at J, with 13 bases between the two ends. The chain's CDR3 is CASSPRAGGQETQYF. The CDR3 DNA reads as TGTGCCAGCTCACCTAGAGCCGGGGGACAAGAGACCCAGTACTTC.